One T cell receptor (beta chain) is described in this entry. The target antigen is unknown. The assay was immunoSEQ multiplex PCR, and TCRdb's table has in-frame clones only and misses some. Found here are 91,000 or so clones, approximately 93% of them singletons; the top ten hold more than 0.15%. The CDR3 consists of 13 residues. The germline V gene encodes CDR1 LNHDA and CDR2 SQIVND (reference sequence). Trimming removed 8 bases at V and 1 base at J, with 8 bases between. This entry comes from a study of OX40 agonist ivuxolimab in advanced cancers. The wider study: Cancers in dose escalation were hepatocellular, melanoma, renal cell and head and neck. Study-wide points: On average, a greater number of expanded clones characterised CD8+ T cells relative to CD4+.

This chain uses TRBV19 with TRBJ2-2, with D perhaps TRBD1 or TRBD2 (5 bases each). Source: CD4+ or CD8+ T cells sorted from blood, taken in a trial of the OX40 agonist ivuxolimab. The receptor was isolated from an adult with an advanced solid tumor such as melanoma, head and neck, liver or kidney cancer. The DNA for the CDR3 is TGTGCCAGTTCTGGGGGGAACACCGGGGAGCTGTTTTTT. Translation gives CASSGGNTGELFF.